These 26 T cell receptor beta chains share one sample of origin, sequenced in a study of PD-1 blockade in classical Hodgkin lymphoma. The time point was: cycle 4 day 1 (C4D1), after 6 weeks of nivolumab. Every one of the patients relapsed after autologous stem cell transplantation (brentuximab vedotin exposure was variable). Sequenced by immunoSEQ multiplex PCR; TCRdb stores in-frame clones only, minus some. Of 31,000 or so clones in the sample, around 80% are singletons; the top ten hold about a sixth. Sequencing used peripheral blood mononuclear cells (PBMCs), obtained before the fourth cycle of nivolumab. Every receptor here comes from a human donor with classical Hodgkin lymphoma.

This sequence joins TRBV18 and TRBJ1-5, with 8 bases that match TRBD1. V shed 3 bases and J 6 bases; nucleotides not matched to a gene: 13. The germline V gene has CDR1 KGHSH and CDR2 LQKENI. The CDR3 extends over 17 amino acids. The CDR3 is CASSPSGTGGVGQPQHF. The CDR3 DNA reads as TGTGCCAGCTCACCTTCCGGCACAGGGGGAGTCGGTCAGCCCCAGCATTTT.

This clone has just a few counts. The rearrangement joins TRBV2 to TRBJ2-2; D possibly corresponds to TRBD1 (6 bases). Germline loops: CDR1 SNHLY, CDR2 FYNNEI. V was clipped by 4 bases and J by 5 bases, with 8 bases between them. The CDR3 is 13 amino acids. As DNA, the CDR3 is TGTGCCAGCAGTGTAGGACAGACCGGGGAGCTGTTTTTT. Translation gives CASSVGQTGELFF.

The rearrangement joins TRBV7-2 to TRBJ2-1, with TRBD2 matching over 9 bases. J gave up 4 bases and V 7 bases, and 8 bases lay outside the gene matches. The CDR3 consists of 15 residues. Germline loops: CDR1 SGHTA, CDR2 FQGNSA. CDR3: CASTPEAGGYNEQFF. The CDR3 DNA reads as TGTGCCAGCACCCCGGAGGCGGGGGGGTACAATGAGCAGTTCTTC.

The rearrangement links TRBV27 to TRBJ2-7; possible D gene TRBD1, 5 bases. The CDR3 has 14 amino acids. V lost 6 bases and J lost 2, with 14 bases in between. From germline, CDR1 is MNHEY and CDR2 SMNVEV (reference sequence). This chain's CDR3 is CASRPDRPPYEQYF. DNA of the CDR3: TGTGCCAGCAGACCCGACAGACCCCCCTACGAGCAGTACTTC.

The CDR3 DNA reads as TGTGCCAGCAGTTTATCCAGCGGGGGTCTGGGTGAAAAACTGTTTTTT. Residues: CASSLSSGGLGEKLFF. V usage is TRBV27 and J usage is TRBJ1-4, with D possibly matching TRBD1 (5 bases). V lost 0 bases to trimming and J lost 7 bases, with 15 bases between them. From germline, CDR1 is MNHEY and CDR2 SMNVEV (reference sequence). The CDR3 has 16 amino acids.

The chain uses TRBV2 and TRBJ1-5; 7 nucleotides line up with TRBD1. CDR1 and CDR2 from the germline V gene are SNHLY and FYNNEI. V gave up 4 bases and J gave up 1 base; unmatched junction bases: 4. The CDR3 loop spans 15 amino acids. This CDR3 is CASSGQGVSNQPQHF. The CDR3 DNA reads TGTGCCAGCAGTGGACAGGGAGTGAGCAATCAGCCCCAGCATTTT.

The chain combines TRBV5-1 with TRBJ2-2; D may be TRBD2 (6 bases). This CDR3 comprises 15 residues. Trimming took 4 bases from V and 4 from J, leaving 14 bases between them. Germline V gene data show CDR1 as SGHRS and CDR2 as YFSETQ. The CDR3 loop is CASSTGRRGTGELFF. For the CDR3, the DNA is TGCGCCAGCAGCACGGGACGGAGGGGCACCGGGGAGCTGTTTTTT.

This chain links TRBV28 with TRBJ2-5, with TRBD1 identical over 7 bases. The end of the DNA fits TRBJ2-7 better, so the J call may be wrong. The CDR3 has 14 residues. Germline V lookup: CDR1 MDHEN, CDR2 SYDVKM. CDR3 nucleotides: TGTGCCAGCAGTTTATCCCTCAGGGGGTACGAGCAGTACTTC. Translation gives CASSLSLRGYEQYF.

The CDR3 nucleotides read TGTGCCAGCAGCTATAGGACTAGCGGGAACACAGATACGCAGTATTTT. Translation gives CASSYRTSGNTDTQYF. This sequence joins TRBV7-9 and TRBJ2-3, with 12 bases matching TRBD2. V was pared by 4 bases and J by 2 bases, with 4 bases of the junction left unmatched. The CDR3 spans 16 residues. Germline lookup yields CDR1 SEHNR and CDR2 FQNEAQ (reference sequence).

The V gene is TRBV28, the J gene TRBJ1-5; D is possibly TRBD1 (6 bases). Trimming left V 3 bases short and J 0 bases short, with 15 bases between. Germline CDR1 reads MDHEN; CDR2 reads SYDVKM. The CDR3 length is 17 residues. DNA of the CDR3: TGTGCCAGCAGTTTGGCGGGGGGCAGATATAGCAATCAGCCCCAGCATTTT. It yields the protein CASSLAGGRYSNQPQHF.

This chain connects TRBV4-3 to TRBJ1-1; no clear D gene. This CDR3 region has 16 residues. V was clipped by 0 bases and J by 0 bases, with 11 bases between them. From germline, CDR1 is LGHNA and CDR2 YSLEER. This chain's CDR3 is CASSQESRFLNTEAFF. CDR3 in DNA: TGCGCCAGCAGCCAAGAGTCCAGATTTTTGAACACTGAAGCTTTCTTT.

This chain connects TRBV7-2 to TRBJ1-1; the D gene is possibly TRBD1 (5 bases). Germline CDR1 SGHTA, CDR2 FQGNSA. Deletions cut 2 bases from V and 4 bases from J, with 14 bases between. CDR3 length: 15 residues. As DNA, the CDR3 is TGTGCCAGCAGCTTACCGGGCGGGGGGGGCACTGAAGCTTTCTTT. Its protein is CASSLPGGGGTEAFF.

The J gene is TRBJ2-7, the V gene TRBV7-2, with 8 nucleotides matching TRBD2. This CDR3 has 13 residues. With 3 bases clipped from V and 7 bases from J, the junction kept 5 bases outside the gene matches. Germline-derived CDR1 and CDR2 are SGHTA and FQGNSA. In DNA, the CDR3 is TGTGCCAGCAGCTTTCGGCTAGCGGGTGAGCAGTACTTC. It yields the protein CASSFRLAGEQYF.

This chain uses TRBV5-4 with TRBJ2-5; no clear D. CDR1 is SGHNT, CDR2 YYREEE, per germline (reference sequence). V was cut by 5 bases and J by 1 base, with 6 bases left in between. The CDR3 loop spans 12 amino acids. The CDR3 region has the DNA TGTGCCAGCAGTGAGGTCCAAGAGACCCAGTACTTC. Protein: CASSEVQETQYF. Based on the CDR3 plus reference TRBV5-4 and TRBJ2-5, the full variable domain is ETGVTQSPTHLIKTRGQQVTLRCSSQSGHNTVSWYQQALGQGPQFIFQYYREEENGRGNFPPRFSGLQFPNYSSELNVNALELDDSALYLCASSEVQETQYFGPGTRLLVL.

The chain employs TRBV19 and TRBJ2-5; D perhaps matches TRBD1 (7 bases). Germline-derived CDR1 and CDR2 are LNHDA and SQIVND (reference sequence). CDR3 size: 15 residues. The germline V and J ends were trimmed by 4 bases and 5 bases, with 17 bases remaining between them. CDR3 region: CASSTGQRAGETQYF. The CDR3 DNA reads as TGTGCCAGTAGTACGGGACAGAGGGCGGGGGAGACCCAGTACTTC.

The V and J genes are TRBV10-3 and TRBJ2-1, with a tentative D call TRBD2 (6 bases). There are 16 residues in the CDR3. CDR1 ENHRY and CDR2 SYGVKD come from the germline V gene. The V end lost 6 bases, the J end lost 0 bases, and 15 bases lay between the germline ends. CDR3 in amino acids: CAISHGTPSSYNEQFF. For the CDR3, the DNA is TGTGCCATCAGCCACGGGACTCCTAGCTCCTACAATGAGCAGTTCTTC.

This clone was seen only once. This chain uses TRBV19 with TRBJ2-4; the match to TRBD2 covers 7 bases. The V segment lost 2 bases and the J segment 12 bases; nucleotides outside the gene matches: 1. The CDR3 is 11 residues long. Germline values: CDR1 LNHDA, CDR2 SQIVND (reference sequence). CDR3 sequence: CASSISGGQYF. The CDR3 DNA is TGTGCCAGTAGTATATCGGGGGGTCAGTACTTC. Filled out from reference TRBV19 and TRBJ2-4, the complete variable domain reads DGGITQSPKYLFRKEGQNVTLSCEQNLNHDAMYWYRQDPGQGLRLIYYSQIVNDFQKGDIAEGYSVSREKKESFPLTVTSAQKNPTAFYLCASSISGGQYFGAGTRLSVL.

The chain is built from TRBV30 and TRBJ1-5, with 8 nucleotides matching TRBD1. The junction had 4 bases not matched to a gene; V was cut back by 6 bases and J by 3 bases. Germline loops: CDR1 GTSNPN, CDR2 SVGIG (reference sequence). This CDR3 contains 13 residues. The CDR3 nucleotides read TGTGCCTGCGGACAGGGTTACAATCAGCCCCAGCATTTT. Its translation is CACGQGYNQPQHF.

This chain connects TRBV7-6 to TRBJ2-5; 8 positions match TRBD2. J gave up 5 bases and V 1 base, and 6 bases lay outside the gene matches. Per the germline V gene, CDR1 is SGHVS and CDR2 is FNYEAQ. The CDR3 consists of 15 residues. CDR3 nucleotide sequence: TGTGCCAGCAGCTTAGGACTAGCGACGCACGAGACCCAGTACTTC. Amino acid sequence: CASSLGLATHETQYF.

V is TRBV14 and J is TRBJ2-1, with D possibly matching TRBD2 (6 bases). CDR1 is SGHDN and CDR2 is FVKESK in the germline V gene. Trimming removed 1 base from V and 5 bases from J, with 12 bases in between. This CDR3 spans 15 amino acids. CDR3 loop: CASSQVGRGNNEQFF. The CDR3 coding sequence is TGTGCCAGCAGCCAAGTCGGGCGGGGAAACAATGAGCAGTTCTTC.

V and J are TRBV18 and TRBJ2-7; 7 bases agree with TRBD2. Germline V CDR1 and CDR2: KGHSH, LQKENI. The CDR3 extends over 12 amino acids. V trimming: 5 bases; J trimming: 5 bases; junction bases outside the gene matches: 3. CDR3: CASSGSGNEQYV. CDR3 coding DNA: TGTGCCAGCTCAGGCAGCGGGAACGAGCAGTACGTC.

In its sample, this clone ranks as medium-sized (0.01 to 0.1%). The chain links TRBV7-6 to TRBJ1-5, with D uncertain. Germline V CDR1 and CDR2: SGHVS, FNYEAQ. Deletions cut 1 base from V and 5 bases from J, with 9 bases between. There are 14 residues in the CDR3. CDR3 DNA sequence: TGTGCCAGCAGCTTAGGAGGCAACGATCAGCCCCAGCATTTT. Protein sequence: CASSLGGNDQPQHF.

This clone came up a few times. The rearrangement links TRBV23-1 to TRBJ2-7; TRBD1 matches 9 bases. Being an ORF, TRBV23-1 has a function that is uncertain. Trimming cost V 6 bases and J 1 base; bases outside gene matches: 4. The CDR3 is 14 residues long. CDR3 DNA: TGCGCCAGCAGGCTCGGGACAGGGTCCTACGAGCAGTACGTC. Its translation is CASRLGTGSYEQYV.

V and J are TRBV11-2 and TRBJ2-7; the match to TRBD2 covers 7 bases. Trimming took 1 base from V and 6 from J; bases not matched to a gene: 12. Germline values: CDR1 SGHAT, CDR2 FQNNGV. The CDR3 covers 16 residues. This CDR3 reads CASSLGGRAWGSEQYF. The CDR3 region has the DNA TGTGCCAGCAGCTTAGGAGGGAGGGCCTGGGGAAGCGAGCAGTACTTC.

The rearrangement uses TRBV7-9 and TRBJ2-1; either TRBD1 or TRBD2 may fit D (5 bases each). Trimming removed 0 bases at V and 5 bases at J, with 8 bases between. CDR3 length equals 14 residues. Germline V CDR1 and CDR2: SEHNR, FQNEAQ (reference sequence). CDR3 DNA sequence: TGTGCCAGCAGCTTAGCAGGGGAGAACAATGAGCAGTTCTTC. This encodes CASSLAGENNEQFF.

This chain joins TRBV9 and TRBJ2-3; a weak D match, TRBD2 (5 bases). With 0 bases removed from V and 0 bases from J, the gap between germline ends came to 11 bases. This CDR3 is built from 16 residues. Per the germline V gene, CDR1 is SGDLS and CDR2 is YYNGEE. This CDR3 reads CASSVGTGTSTDTQYF. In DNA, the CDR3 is TGTGCCAGCAGCGTAGGGACGGGAACTAGCACAGATACGCAGTATTTT.